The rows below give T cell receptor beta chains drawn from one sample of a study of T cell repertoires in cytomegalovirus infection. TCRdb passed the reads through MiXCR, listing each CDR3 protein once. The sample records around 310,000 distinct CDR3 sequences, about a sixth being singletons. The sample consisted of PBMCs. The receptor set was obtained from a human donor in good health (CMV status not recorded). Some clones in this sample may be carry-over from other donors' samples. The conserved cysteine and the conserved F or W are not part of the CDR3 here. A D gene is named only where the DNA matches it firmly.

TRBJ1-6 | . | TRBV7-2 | ASSLGSAPLH
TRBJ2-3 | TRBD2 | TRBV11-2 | ASSYSGGLTDTQY
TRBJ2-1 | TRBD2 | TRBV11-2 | ASSQGREGEQF
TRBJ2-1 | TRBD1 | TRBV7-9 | AGTRDSTMDEQF
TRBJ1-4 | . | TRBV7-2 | ASSRGQYNEKLF
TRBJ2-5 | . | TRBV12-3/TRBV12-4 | ASSTSRGGGETQY
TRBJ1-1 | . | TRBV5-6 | ASSRGAGTSNTEAF
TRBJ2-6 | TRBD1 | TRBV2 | ASSLPGQGAHGANVLT
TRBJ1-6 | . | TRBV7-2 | ASSYIQGNSPLH
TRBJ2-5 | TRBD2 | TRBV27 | ASSLLGQGGTSGGPLS
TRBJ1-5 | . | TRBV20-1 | SARGQGGQPQH
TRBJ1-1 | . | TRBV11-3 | ASSLGGSKTEAF
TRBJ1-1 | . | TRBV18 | ASSPREGTNTEAF
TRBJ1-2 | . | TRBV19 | ASSIVPQAANYGYT
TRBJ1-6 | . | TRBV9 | ASSAEVGPPLH
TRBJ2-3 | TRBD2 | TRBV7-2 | ASSQQAGGADTQY
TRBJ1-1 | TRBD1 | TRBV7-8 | ASSLVIRDSKAF
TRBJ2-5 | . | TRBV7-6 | ASSLNRPEGTQY
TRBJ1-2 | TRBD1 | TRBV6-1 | ASGREGSGQGAIYGYT
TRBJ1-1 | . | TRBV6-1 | ASATPGLNTEAF
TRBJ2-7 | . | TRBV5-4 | ASRGDINSYEQY
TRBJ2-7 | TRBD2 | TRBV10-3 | ATGGSYEQY
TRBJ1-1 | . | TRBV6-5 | ASILGTTAF
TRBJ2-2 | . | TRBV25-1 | ASSEYPGELF
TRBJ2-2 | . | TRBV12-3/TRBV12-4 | ASRTQGGTGELF
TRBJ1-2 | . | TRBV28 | ASSPRGDYYGYT
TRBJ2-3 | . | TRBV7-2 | ASSPRIGSGLQY
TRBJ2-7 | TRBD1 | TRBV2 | ASSEQGQGADEQY
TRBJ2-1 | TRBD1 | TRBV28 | ASSLTRGRGYEQF
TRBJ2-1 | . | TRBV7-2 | ASSPSTSSFRTEQF
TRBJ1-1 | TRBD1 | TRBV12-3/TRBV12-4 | ASTLTGGNTEAF
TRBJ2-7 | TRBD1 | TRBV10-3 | AISWDRGLYEQY
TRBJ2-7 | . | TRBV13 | ASRNLEVLGEQY